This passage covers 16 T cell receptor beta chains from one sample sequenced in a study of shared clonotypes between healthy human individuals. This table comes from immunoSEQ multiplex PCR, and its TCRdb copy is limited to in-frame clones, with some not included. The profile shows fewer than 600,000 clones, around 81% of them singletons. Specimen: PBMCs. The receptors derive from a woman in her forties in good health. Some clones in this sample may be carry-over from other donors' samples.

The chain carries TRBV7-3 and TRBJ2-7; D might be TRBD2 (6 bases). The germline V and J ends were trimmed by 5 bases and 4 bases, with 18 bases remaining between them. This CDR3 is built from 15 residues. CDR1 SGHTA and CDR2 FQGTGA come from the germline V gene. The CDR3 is CASSPAGGNNYEQYF. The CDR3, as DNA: TGTGCCAGCAGCCCAGCCGGAGGGAATAATTACGAGCAGTACTTC.

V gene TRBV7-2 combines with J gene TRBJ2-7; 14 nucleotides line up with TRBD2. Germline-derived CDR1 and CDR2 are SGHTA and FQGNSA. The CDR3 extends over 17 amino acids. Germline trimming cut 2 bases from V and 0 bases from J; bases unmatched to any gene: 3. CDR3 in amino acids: CASSLIGTSGSSYEQYF. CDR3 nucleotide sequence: TGTGCCAGCAGCTTAATTGGGACTAGCGGGAGCTCCTACGAGCAGTACTTC.

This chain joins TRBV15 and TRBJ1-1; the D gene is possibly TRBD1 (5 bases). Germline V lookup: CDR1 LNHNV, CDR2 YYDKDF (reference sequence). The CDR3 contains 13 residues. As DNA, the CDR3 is TGTGCACAGCTATGGGACGGTAACACTGAAGCTTTCTTT. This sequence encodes CAQLWDGNTEAFF.

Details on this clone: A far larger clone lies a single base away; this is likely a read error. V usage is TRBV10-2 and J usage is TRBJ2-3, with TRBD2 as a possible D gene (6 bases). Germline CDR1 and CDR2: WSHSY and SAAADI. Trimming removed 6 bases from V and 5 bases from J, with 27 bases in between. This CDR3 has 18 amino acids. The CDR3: CASSKTSWREVIRDTQYF. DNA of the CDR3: TGCGCCAGCAGCAAAACTAGCTGGAGGGAAGTAATTCGAGATACGCAGTATTTT.

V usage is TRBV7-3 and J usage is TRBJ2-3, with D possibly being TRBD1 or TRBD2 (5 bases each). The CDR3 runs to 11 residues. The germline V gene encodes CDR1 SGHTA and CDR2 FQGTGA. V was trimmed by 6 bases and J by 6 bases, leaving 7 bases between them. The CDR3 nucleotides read TGTGCCAGCAGTCGGGGCGATACGCAGTATTTT. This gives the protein CASSRGDTQYF.

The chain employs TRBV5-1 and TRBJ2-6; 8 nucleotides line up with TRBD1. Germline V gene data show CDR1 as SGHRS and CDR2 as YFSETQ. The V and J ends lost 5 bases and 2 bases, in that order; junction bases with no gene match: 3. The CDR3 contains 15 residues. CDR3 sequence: CASRIQGAGANVLTF. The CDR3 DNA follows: TGCGCCAGCAGAATACAGGGGGCTGGGGCCAACGTCCTGACTTTC.

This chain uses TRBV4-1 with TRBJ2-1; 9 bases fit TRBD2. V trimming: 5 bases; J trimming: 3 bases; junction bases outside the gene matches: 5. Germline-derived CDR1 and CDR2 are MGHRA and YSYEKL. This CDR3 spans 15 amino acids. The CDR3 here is CASSERLADYNEQFF. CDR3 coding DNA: TGCGCCAGCAGCGAAAGACTAGCGGACTACAATGAGCAGTTCTTC.

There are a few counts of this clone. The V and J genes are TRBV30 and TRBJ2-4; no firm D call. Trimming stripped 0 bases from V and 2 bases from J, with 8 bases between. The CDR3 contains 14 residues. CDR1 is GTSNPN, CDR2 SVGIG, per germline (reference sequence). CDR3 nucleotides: TGTGCCTGGAGTGTTATGGGTACCAAAAACATTCAGTACTTC. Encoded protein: CAWSVMGTKNIQYF.

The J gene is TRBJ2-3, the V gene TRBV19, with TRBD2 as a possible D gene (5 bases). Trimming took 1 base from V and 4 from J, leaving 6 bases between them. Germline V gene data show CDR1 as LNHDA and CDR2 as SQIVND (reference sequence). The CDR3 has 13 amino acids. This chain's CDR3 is CASSIGGSDTQYF. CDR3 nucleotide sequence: TGTGCCAGTAGTATAGGCGGGTCAGATACGCAGTATTTT. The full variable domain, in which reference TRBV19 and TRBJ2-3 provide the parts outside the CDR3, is DGGITQSPKYLFRKEGQNVTLSCEQNLNHDAMYWYRQDPGQGLRLIYYSQIVNDFQKGDIAEGYSVSREKKESFPLTVTSAQKNPTAFYLCASSIGGSDTQYFGPGTRLTVL.

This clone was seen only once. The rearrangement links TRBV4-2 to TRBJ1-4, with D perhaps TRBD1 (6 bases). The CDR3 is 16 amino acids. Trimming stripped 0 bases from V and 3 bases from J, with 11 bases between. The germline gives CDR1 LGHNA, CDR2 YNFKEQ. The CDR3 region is CASSQDWSGANEKLFF. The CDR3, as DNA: TGTGCCAGCAGCCAAGATTGGTCAGGGGCTAATGAAAAACTGTTTTTT.

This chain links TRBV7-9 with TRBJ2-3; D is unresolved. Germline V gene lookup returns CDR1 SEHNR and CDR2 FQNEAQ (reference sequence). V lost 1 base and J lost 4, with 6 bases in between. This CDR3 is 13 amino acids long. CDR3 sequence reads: CASSLDEPDTQYF. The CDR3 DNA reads TGTGCCAGCAGCTTAGATGAGCCAGATACGCAGTATTTT.

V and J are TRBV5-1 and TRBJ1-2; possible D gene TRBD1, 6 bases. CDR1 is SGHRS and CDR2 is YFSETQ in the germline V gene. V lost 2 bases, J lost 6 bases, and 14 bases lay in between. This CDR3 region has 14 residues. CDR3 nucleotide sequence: TGCGCCAGCAGCTTCCTCAGGGGAGTTAATGGCTACACCTTC. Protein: CASSFLRGVNGYTF.

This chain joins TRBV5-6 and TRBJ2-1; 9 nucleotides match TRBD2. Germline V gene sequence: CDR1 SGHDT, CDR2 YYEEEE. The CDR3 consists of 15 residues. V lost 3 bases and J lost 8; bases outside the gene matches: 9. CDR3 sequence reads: CASSSISGSGDEQFF. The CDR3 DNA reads TGTGCCAGCAGCTCTATTAGCGGGAGTGGTGATGAGCAGTTCTTC.

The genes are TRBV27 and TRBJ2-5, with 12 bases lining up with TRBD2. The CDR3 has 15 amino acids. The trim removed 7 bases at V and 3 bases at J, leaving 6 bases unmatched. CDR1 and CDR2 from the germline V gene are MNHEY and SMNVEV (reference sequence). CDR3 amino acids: CASTRLAGVKETQYF. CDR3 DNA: TGTGCCAGCACCCGACTAGCGGGAGTTAAAGAGACCCAGTACTTC.

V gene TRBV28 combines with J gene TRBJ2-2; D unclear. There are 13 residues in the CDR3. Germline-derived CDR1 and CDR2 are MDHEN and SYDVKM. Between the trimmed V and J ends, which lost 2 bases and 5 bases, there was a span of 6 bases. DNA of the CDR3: TGTGCCAGCAGTTTAGAAGGGACCGGGGAGCTGTTTTTT. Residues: CASSLEGTGELFF. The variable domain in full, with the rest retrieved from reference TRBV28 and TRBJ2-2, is DVKVTQSSRYLVKRTGEKVFLECVQDMDHENMFWYRQDPGLGLRLIYFSYDVKMKEKGDIPEGYSVSREKKERFSLILESASTNQTSMYLCASSLEGTGELFFGEGSRLTVL.

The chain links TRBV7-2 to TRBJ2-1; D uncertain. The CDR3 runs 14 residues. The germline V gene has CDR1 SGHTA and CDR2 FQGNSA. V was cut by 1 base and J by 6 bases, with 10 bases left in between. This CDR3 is CASSLVSGGNEQFF. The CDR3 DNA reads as TGTGCCAGCAGCTTAGTATCGGGCGGCAATGAGCAGTTCTTC.